The T cell receptor beta chain described here comes from a study of blood T cell repertoires in COVID-19. Study-level information: Sites across the United States, Italy and Spain contributed samples from acute and convalescent COVID-19. In each case, the material was cDNA or gDNA derived from T cells, B-cell-depleted T cells, or PBMCs.

Per the authors' pipeline: Researchers report that nucleated cell counts were estimated from reference gene primer amplification. TCRdb keeps only in-frame clones here, not all; method: immunoSEQ multiplex PCR. V and J calls and clone size follow that table, whereas D and trimming were derived from the DNA. The sample consists of some 120,000 clones, about four fifths of them appearing once. The CDR3 spans 15 residues. V lost 4 bases and J lost 0; bases outside the gene matches: 5. Germline loops: CDR1 SGHVS, CDR2 FQNEAQ. The clonotype was recovered from a woman aged 50 to 65 with acute or convalescent COVID-19. Sequencing was carried out using peripheral blood. The chain couples TRBV7-8 to TRBJ1-2, with 7 bases fitting TRBD1. As DNA, the CDR3 is TGTGCCAGCAGCTCAGGACAGGTCCCTAACTATGGCTACACCTTC. It encodes CASSSGQVPNYGYTF.